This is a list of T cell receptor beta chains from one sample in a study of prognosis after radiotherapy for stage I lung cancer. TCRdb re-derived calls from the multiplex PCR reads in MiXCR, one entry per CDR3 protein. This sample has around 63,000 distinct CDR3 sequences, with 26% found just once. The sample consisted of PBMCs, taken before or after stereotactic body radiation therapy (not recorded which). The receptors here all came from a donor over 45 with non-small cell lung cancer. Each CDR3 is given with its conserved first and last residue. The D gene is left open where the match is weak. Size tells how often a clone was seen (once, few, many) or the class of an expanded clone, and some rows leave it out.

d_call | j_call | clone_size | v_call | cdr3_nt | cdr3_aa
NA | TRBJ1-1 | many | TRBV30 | TGTGCCTGGACCAGGGAGGCTTCTGAAGCTTTCTTT | CAWTREASEAFF
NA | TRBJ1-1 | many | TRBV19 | TGTGCCAGTAGACCGGGACGGTGGAGCACTGAAGCTTTCTTT | CASRPGRWSTEAFF
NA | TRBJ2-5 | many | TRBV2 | TGTGCCAGCAGTGACAGGGGAGGAGAGACCCAGTACTTC | CASSDRGGETQYF
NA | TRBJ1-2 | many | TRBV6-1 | TGTGCCAGCAGTGGGGGAGTGGGGGTCGGCGGCTACACCTTC | CASSGGVGVGGYTF
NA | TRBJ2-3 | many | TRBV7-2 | NA | CASTGGHFGDTQYF
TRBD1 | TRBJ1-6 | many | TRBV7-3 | TGTGCCAGCAGCTTGTTCCCTCGGACAGGTTCACCCCTCCACTTT | CASSLFPRTGSPLHF
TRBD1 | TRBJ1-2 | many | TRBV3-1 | TGTGTCAGCAGCCCCGGACAGGGCCGTTCTGGCTACACCTTC | CVSSPGQGRSGYTF
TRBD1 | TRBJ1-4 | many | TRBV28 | TGTGCCAGCAGTGAACAGGGGAAGGCTGAAAAACTGTTTTTT | CASSEQGKAEKLFF
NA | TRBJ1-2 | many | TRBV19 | TGTGCCAGTACCATAGGCCCCGCGGACCCTGGCTACACCTTC | CASTIGPADPGYTF
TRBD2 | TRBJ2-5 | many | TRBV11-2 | TGTGCCAGCAGCCCAAGCGGGGGGGCCGGAGAGACCCAGTACTTC | CASSPSGGAGETQYF
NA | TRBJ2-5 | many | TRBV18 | TGTGCCAGCTCCATCCGACGGAGCGAAGAGACCCAGTACTTC | CASSIRRSEETQYF
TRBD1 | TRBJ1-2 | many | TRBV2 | TGTGCCAGCAGTGCCGCAGGGGGCTATGGCTACACCTTC | CASSAAGGYGYTF
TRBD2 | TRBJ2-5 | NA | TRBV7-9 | TGTGCCAGCAGCTTAGCGGGGGAGGGAGAGACCCAGTACTTC | CASSLAGEGETQYF
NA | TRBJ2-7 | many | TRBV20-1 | TGCAGTGCTAGAGGGCCGGACGGAACCTACGAGCAGTACTTC | CSARGPDGTYEQYF
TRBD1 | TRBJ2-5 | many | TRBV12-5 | TGTGCTAGTGTTCCCCGGGACAGGGATGTAGAGACCCAGTACTTC | CASVPRDRDVETQYF
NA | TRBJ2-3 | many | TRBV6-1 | TGTGCCAGCAGGGAGGAATTGGATACGCAGTATTTT | CASREELDTQYF
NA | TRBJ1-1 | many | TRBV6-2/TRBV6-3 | TGTGCCAGCCGGCCCTCGGTCGGGTCGCGGAACACTGAAGCTTTCTTT | CASRPSVGSRNTEAFF
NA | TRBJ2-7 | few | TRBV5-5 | TGTGCCAGCAGCTGGGACGGCTACGAGCAGTACTTC | CASSWDGYEQYF
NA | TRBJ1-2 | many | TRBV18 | TGTGCCAGCTCATTAACTCTCGGCGGCAGGGATGGTGGCTACACCTTC | CASSLTLGGRDGGYTF
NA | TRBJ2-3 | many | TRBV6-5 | TGTGCCAGCAGTTACGGCCGGGGTGGCACAGATACGCAGTATTTT | CASSYGRGGTDTQYF
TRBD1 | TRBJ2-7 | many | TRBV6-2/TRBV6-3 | TGTGCCAGCAGAAAGACTCCGGGACAGGGTAACGAGCAGTACTTC | CASRKTPGQGNEQYF
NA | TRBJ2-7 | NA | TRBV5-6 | TGTGCCAGCATGAGTCAGGTTTCGTACGAGCAGTACTTC | CASMSQVSYEQYF
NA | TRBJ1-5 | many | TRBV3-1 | TGTGCCAGCAGCCAAGAGGGGGCGAGCAATCAGCCCCAGCATTTT | CASSQEGASNQPQHF
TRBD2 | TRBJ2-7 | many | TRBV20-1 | TGCAGTGCTAGTCTCGGGACTAGCGGGGGTTACGAGCAGTACTTC | CSASLGTSGGYEQYF
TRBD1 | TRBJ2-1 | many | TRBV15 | TGTGCCACCAGCGGAGCCGGGACAGGGAAAAATGAGCAGTTCTTC | CATSGAGTGKNEQFF
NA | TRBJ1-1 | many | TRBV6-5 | TGTGCCAGCAGTTACCCAGATACAGTAGAAGCTTTCTTT | CASSYPDTVEAFF
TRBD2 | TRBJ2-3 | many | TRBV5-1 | TGCGCCAGCAGCCCCTTCCTGGCGGGGGGGATCACAGATACGCAGTATTTT | CASSPFLAGGITDTQYF
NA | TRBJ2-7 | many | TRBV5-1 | TGCGCCAGCAGCCTAAGTACCTACGAGCAGTACTTC | CASSLSTYEQYF
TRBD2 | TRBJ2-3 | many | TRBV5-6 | TGTGCCAGCAGCTCCTGGGGACTAGCGGGGGGCCCATTCACAGATACGCAGTATTTT | CASSSWGLAGGPFTDTQYF
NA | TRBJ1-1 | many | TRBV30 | TGTGCCTGGAGTAAGGGGTTTGAAGCTTTCTTT | CAWSKGFEAFF
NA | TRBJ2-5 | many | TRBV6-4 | TGTGCCAGCAGTGAGGCGCCCGGAGGGACCCAGTACTTC | CASSEAPGGTQYF
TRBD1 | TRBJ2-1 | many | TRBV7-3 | TGTGCCAGCAGCTCCGACGACAGGGACCCCTACAATGAGCAGTTCTTC | CASSSDDRDPYNEQFF
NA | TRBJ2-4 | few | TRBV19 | TGTGCCAGTAGTGCCGGACAGACCAAAAACATTCAGTACTTC | CASSAGQTKNIQYF
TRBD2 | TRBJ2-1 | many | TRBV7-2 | TGTGCCAGCAGCTTGAAGCGGGGGGGCCGCAATGAGCAGTTCTTC | CASSLKRGGRNEQFF
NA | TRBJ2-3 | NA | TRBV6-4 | TGTGCCAGCAGTGCCGGTGTGGGAACAGATACGCAGTATTTT | CASSAGVGTDTQYF
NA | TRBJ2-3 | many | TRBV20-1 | TGCAGTGCTGGGAACCCCGGGACAGATACGCAGTATTTT | CSAGNPGTDTQYF
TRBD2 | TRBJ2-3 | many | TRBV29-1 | TGCAGCGTTGAAGTTGGCGGGGGTAGTACGCAGTATTTT | CSVEVGGGSTQYF
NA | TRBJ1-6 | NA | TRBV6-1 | TGTGCCAGCAGCCCCAAAAGGGGTACACGATCAGCCCTCCACTTT | CASSPKRGTRSALHF
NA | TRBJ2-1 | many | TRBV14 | TGTGCCAGCAGCCAAGACTCAAGCTCCTACAATGAGCAGTTCTTC | CASSQDSSSYNEQFF
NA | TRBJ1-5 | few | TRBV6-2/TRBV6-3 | TGTGCCAGCAGTTACGGGGCAGAGCAGCCCCAGCATTTT | CASSYGAEQPQHF